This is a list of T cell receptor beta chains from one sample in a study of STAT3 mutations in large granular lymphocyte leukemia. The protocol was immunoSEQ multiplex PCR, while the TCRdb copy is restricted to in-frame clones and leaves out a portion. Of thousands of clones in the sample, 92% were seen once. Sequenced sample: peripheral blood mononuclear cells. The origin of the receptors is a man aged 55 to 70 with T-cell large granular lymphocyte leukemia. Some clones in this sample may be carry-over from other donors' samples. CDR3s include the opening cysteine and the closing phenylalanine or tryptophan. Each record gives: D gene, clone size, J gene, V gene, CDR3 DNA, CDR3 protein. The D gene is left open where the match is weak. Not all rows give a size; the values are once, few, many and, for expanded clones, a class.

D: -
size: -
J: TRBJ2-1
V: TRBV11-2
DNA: TGTGCCAGCACCGGTGGTTGGTACAATGAGCAGTTCTTC
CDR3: CASTGGWYNEQFF

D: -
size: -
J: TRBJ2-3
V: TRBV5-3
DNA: TGTGCCAGAAGCTTATCCCCAAGCACAGATACGCAGTATTTT
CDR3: CARSLSPSTDTQYF

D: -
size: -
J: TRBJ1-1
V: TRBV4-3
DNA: TGCGCCAGCAGCCGCCAAGGGGGGGTGAACACTGAAGCTTTCTTT
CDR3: CASSRQGGVNTEAFF

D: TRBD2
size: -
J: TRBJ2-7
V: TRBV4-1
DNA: TGCGCCAGCAGCCGGCTACTAGCGGGAGACTACGAGCAGTACTTC
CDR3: CASSRLLAGDYEQYF

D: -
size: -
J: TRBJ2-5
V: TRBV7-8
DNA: TGTGCCAGCAGCTTAGATGGGGGCGGGTCAGGGGAGACCCAGTACTTC
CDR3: CASSLDGGGSGETQYF

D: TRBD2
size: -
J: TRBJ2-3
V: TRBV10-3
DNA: TGTGCCATCAGTCGGGACAGTCGGGGACTAGCGGCAACAGATACGCAGTATTTT
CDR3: CAISRDSRGLAATDTQYF

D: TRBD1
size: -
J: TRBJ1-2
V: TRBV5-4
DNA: TGTGCCATCACAGACAGGGGAGGCGGCTATGGCTACACCTTC
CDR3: CAITDRGGGYGYTF

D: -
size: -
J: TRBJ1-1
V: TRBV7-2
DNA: TGTGCCAGCAGCTTACGTGGGACAAGCAACACTGAAGCTTTCTTT
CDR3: CASSLRGTSNTEAFF

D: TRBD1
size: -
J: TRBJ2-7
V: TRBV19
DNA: TGTGCCAGTAGTATCGGACAGGGGGCGATAGGCTACGAGCAGTACTTC
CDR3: CASSIGQGAIGYEQYF

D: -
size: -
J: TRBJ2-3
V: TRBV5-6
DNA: TGTGCCAGCAGCTTGGACAGGGACACAGATACGCAGTATTTT
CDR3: CASSLDRDTDTQYF

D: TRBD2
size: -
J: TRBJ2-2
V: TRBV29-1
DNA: TGCAGCGTTGCAGGGCTAGCGGGCCTGGGCGGGGAGCTGTTTTTT
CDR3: CSVAGLAGLGGELFF

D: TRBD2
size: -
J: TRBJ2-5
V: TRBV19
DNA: TGTGCCAGTAGTGCTGTGACTAGCGGGAGAGGAGAGACCCAGTACTTC
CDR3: CASSAVTSGRGETQYF

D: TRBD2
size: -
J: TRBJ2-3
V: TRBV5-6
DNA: TGTGCCAGCAGCAAGTCGGTAGGAGCGGGAGGGCCCGGGGCAGATACGCAGTATTTT
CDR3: CASSKSVGAGGPGADTQYF

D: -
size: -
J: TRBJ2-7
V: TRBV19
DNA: TGTGCCAGTAGTGCCGGCCGATCCTACGAGCAGTACTTC
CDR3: CASSAGRSYEQYF

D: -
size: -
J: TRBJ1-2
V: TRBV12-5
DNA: TGTGCTAGTGGTTTGGCCCTCTCGGGGGGCTACACCTTC
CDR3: CASGLALSGGYTF

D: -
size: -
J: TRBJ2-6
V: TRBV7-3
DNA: TGTGCCAGCAGCTTATTTTCGCGAGGACCTTCTGGGGCCAACGTCCTGACTTTC
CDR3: CASSLFSRGPSGANVLTF

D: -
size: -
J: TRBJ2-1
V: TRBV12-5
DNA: TGTGCTAGTGGTTTGGTCGCTCTTGAGCAGTTCTTC
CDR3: CASGLVALEQFF

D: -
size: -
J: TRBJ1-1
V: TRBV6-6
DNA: TGTGCCAGCAGTTACTCGAGCCGGAACACTGAAGCTTTCTTT
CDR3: CASSYSSRNTEAFF

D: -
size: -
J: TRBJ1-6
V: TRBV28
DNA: TGTGCCAGCAGTTTGAGTTTTGGGACATCGACTTCACCCCTCCACTTT
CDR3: CASSLSFGTSTSPLHF

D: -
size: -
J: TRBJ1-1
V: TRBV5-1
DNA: TGCGCCAGCAGCTTGGCGGGTCTGGGCTTCTTATCCATGAACACTGAAGCTTTCTTT
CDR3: CASSLAGLGFLSMNTEAFF

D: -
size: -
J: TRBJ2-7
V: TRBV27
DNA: TGTGCCAGCAGTTTCGACACAGGTTCCTACGCCGAGCAGTACTTC
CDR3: CASSFDTGSYAEQYF

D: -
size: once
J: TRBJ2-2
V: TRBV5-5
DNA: TGTGCCAGCAGCTTTTGGGGCGGGGAGCTGTTTTTT
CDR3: CASSFWGGELFF

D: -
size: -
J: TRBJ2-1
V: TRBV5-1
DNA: TGCGCCAGCAGCTTGGCGGTGGGCAACGAGCAGTTCTTC
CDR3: CASSLAVGNEQFF

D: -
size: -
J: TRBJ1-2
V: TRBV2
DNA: TGTGCCAGCAGTGAACGGGGGGGGGATGGCTACACCTTC
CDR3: CASSERGGDGYTF

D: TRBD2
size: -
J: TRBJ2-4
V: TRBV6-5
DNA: TGTGCCAGCAGCCTCGGGGGTAGCGGGGTCTGGTACTTC
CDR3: CASSLGGSGVWYF

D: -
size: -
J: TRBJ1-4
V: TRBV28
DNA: TGTGCCAGCAGTTTGGGGGGGGCAGCAGTTAATGAAAAACTGTTTTTT
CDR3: CASSLGGAAVNEKLFF

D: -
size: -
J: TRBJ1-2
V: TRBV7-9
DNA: TGTGCCAGCAGCTTAGCAGAGGGCAGTGGGAACTATGGCTACACCTTC
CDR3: CASSLAEGSGNYGYTF

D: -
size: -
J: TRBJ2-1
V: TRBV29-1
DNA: TGCAGCGTTGGAGCCGGAGGACACGATCCTGAGCAGTTCTTC
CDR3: CSVGAGGHDPEQFF

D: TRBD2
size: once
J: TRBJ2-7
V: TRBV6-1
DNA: TGTGCCAGCAGTGGTCGGGGCACTAGCGGGAGGGTCTACGAGCAGTACTTC
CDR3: CASSGRGTSGRVYEQYF

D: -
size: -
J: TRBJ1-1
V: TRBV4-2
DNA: TGTGCCAGCAGCCATCCTCCCCATGTATCGAACAGGATAGGCACTGAAGCTTTCTTT
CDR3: CASSHPPHVSNRIGTEAFF

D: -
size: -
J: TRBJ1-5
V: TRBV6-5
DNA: TGTGCCAGCAGTACGAACAGGGGCAATCAGCCCCAGCATTTT
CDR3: CASSTNRGNQPQHF

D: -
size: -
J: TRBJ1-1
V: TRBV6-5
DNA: TGTGCCAGCAGTTACTCGGCCCAAGGACAAGGGGCTGAAGCTTTCTTT
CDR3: CASSYSAQGQGAEAFF

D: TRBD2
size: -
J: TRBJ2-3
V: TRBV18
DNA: TGTGCCAGCTCACCACCGACTAGCGGGAGGGCCACAGATACGCAGTATTTT
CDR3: CASSPPTSGRATDTQYF

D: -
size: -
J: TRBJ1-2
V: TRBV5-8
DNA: TGTGCCAGCCCCGACCGACGGGGCTACACCTTC
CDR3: CASPDRRGYTF

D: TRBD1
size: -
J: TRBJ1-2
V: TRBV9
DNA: TGTGCCAGCAGCGTCACAGGGGCGGATCCAAACTATGGCTACACCTTC
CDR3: CASSVTGADPNYGYTF

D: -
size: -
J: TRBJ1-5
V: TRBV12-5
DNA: TGTGCTAGTGGTATCGGACAGCCCAATCAGCCCCAGCATTTT
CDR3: CASGIGQPNQPQHF

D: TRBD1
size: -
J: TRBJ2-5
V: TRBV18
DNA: TGTGCCAGCTCACCAGCCTCCCAGGGACAGCCACAAGAGACCCAGTACTTC
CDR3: CASSPASQGQPQETQYF

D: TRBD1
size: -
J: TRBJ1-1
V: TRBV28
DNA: TGTGCCAGCAGTATCCACGGACAGGGAGGGACTGAAGCTTTCTTT
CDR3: CASSIHGQGGTEAFF

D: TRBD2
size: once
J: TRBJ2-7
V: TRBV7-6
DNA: TGTGCCAGCAGCTCGGGGGGACTACGACGAGGGGAGCAGTACTTC
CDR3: CASSSGGLRRGEQYF

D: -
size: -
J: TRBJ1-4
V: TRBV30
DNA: TGTGCCTGGAGTGGGGGACGGGGGAATGAAAAACTGTTTTTT
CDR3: CAWSGGRGNEKLFF

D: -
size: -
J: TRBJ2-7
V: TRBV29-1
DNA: TGCAGCGTTCGGTCCGGGCTAAGTTCCTACGAGCAGTACTTC
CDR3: CSVRSGLSSYEQYF

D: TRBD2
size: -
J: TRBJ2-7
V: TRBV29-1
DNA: TGCAGCGCCGCCGGGACTAGTGTTCACCTAAGCTCCTACGAGCAGTACTTC
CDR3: CSAAGTSVHLSSYEQYF

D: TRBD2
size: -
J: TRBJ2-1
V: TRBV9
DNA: TGTGCCAGCAGCGCTAGCGGGAGCTCCTACAATGAGCAGTTCTTC
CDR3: CASSASGSSYNEQFF

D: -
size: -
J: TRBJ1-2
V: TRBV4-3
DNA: TGCGCCAGCAGCCAAGATAGGTTAAGGGAAAGGAACTATGGCTACACCTTC
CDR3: CASSQDRLRERNYGYTF

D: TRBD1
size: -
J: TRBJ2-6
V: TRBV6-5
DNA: TGTGCCAGCAGGGACAGGGTCTCTGGGGCCAACGTCCTGACTTTC
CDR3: CASRDRVSGANVLTF

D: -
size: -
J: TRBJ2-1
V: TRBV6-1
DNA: TGTGCCAGCACCCTTTGGAGGTCTAGTGAGCAGTTCTTC
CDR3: CASTLWRSSEQFF

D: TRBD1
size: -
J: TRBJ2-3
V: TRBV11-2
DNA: TGTGCCAGCAGCCCGACAGGGGGTGGGAATACGCAGTATTTT
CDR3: CASSPTGGGNTQYF

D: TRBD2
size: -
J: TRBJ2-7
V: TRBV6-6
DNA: TGTGCCAGCCTCCTGAGAGCGGGGTCCTACGAGCAGTACTTC
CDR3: CASLLRAGSYEQYF

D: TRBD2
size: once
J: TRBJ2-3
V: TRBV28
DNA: TGTGCCAGCAGTTTAGATCCAGCGGGAGGTGCAGATACGCAGTATTTT
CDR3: CASSLDPAGGADTQYF

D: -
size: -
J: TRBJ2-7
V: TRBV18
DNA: TGTGCCAGCTCATTCGGCAGGGACTACGAGCAGTACTTC
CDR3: CASSFGRDYEQYF

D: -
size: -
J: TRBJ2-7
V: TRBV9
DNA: TGTGCCAGCAGCCCCGACAGAATTTACTCCTACGAGCAGTACTTC
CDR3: CASSPDRIYSYEQYF

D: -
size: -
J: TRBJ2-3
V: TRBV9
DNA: TGTGCCAGCAGCCCCGCGCCTACCCCCACAGATACGCAGTATTTT
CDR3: CASSPAPTPTDTQYF

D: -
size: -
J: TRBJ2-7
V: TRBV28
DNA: TGTGCCAGTCGGCAGTCGGGGAGTAGTGAGCAGTACTTC
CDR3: CASRQSGSSEQYF

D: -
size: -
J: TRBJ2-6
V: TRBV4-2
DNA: TGTGCCAGCAGCCAAGAAGTTGCAGGGGCTGGGGCCAACGTCCTGACTTTC
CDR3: CASSQEVAGAGANVLTF

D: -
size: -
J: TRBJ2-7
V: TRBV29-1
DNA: TGCAGCTCACTCCACGGGGGAAGCGAGCAGTACTTC
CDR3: CSSLHGGSEQYF